This T cell receptor beta chain appears in the sequencing data of a study of breast tumors, draining lymph nodes, adjacent tissues. Breast cancer patients provided tissue from their axillary draining lymph nodes. TCRdb independently ran MiXCR on the multiplex PCR reads; one entry per CDR3 protein. There are 140,000 or so distinct CDR3 sequences in the sample; approximately 32% occur only once, and 2.3% lies in the top ten. With V trimmed by 3 bases and J by 6 bases, 3 bases remained unmatched. This CDR3 region has 14 residues. Germline V gene data show CDR1 as SGHTA and CDR2 as FQGNSA. This clonotype was counted a single time. Its antigen is undetermined. The study, taken as a whole, reports: Compared with basal-like, luminal-like tumors shared significantly more repertoire with nontumor tissue.

The chain employs TRBV7-2 and TRBJ2-2; TRBD1 aligns across 8 bases. The clonotype comes from a female donor with breast cancer. Some clones in this sample may be carry-over from other donors' samples. Sequencing was performed on axillary lymph node tissue. CDR3 residues: CASSLVQGAGELFF. The CDR3 region has the DNA TGTGCCAGCAGCTTGGTACAGGGGGCCGGGGAGCTGTTTTTT.